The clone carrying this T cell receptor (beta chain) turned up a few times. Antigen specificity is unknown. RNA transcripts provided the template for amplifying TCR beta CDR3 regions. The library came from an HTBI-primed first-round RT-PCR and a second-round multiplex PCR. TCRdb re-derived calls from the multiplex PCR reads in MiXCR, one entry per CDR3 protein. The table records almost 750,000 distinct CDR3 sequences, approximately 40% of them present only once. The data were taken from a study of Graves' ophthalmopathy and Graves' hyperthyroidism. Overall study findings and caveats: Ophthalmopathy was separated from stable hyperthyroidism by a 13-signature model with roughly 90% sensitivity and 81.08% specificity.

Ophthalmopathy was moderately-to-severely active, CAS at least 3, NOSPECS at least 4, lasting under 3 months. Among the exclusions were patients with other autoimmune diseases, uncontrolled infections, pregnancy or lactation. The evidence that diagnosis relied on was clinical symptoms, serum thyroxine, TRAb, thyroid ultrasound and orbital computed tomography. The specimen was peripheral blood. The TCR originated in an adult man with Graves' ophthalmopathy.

CDR3 sequence: CASSARTTNEKLFF. The CDR3 coding sequence is TGTGCCAGCAGTGCAAGGACAACTAATGAAAAACTGTTTTTT. This sequence joins TRBV6-1 and TRBJ1-4; D call uncertain. Per the germline V gene, CDR1 is MNHNS and CDR2 is SASEGT. This CDR3 contains 14 residues. With 4 bases removed from V and 0 bases from J, the gap between germline ends came to 6 bases.